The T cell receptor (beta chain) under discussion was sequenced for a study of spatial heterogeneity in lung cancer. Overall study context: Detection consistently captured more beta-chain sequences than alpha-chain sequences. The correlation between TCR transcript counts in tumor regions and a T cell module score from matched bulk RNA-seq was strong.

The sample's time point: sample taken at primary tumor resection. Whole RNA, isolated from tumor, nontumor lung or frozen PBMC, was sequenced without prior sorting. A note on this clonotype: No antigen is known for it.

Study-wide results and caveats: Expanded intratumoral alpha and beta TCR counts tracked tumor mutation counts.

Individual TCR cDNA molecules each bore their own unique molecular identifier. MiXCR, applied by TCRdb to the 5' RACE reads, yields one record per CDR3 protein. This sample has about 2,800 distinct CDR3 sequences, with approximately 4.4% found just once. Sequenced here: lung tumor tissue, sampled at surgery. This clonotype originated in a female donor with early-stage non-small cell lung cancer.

The CDR3 reads CASSAHREGEQYF. The CDR3 DNA follows: TGTGCCAGCAGCGCCCACAGGGAAGGCGAGCAGTACTTC. The chain uses TRBV9 and TRBJ2-7, with D perhaps TRBD1 (6 bases). Per the germline V gene, CDR1 is SGDLS and CDR2 is YYNGEE. This CDR3 region has 13 residues. V lost 3 bases to trimming and J lost 6 bases, with 13 bases between them.